Sequencing of this TCR beta chain was carried out in a study of graft-versus-host responses after intestinal transplantation. Comment on this clone: Antigen: not known.

Assay: immunoSEQ multiplex PCR; the TCRdb copy retains only in-frame clones and omits some. Of fewer than 120,000 clones in the sample, over 85% are singletons; the top ten hold approximately 0.49%. The germline gives CDR1 SGHRS, CDR2 YFSETQ. This CDR3 comprises 19 residues. V lost 5 bases and J 5 bases, leaving 29 bases between the germline ends. This TCR was recovered from a human donor who received an intestinal transplant. Material: unstimulated CD8+ T cells sorted from spleen or lymph node cells, obtained before intestinal transplant. The chain is built from TRBV5-1 and TRBJ2-1; D might be TRBD2 (5 bases). The CDR3 DNA follows: TGCGCCAGCAGACCCTGGGGAGAAGCCGCCCTCACGACTCACAATGAGCAGTTCTTC. This translates into CASRPWGEAALTTHNEQFF.